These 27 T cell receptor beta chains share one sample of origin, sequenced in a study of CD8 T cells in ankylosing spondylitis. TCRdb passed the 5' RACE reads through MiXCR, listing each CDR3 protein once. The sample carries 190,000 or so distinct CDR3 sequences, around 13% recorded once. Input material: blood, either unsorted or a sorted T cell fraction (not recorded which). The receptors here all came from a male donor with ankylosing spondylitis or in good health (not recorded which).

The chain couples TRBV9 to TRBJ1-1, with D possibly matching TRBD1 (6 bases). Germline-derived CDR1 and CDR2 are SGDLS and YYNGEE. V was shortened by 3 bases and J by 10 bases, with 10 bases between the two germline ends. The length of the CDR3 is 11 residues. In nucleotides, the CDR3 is TGTGCCAGCAGCGAGGGGGGGAGAGCTTTCTTT. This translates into CASSEGGRAFF.

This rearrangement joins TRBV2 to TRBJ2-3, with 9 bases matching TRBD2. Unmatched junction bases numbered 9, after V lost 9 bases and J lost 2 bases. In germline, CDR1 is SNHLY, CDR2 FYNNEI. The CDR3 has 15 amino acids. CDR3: CASVAGAYDTDTQYF. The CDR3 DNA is TGTGCCAGTGTAGCGGGAGCCTACGACACAGATACGCAGTATTTT. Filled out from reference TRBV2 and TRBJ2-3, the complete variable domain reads EPEVTQTPSHQVTQMGQEVILRCVPISNHLYFYWYRQILGQKVEFLVSFYNNEISEKSEIFDDQFSVERPDGSNFTLKIRSTKLEDSAMYFCASVAGAYDTDTQYFGPGTRLTVL.

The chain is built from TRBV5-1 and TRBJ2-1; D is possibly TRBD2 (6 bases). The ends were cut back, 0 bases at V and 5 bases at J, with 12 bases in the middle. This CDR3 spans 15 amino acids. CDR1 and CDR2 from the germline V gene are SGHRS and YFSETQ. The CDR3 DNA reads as TGCGCCAGCAGCTTGGTTGACCGGGGGAACAATGAGCAGTTCTTC. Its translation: CASSLVDRGNNEQFF.

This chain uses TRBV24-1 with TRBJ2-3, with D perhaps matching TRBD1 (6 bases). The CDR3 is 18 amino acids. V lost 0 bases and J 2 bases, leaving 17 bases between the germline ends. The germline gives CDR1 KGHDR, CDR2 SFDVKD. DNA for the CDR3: TGTGCCACCAGTGATTTGCAGGCTGGACAGCGTTCCACAGATACGCAGTATTTT. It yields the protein CATSDLQAGQRSTDTQYF.

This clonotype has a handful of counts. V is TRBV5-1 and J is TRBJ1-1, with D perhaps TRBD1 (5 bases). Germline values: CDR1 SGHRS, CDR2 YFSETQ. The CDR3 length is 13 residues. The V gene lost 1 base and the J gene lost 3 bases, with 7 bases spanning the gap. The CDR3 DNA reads TGCGCCAGCAGCTTGTGGGGGGACACTGAAGCTTTCTTT. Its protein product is CASSLWGDTEAFF.

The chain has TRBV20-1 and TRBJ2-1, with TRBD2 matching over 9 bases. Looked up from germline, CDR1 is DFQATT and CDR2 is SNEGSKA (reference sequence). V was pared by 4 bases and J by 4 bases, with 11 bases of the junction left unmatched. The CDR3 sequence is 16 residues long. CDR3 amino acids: CSAILPTSGSYNEQFF. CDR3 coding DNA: TGCAGTGCTATACTCCCTACTAGCGGGTCTTACAATGAGCAGTTCTTC.

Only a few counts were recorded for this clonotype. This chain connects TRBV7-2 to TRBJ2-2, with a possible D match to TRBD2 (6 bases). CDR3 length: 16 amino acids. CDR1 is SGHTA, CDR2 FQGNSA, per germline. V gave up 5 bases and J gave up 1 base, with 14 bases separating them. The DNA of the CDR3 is TGTGCCAGCAGCCCATTGGCGGGGCAGAACACCGGGGAGCTGTTTTTT. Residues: CASSPLAGQNTGELFF. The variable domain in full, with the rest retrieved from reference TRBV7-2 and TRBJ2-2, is GAGVSQSPSNKVTEKGKDVELRCDPISGHTALYWYRQSLGQGLEFLIYFQGNSAPDKSGLPSDRFSAERTGGSVSTLTIQRTQQEDSAVYLCASSPLAGQNTGELFFGEGSRLTVL.

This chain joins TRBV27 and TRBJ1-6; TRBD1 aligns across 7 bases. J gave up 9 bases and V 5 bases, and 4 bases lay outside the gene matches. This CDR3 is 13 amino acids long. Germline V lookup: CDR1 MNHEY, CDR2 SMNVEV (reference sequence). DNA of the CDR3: TGTGCCAGCAGTCCGACAGGGCCTTCACCCCTCCACTTT. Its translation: CASSPTGPSPLHF.

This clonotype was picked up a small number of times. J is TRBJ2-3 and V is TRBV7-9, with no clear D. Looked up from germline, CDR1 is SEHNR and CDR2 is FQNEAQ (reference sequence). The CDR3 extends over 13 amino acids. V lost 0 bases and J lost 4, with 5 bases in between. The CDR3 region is CASSLASPDTQYF. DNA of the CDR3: TGTGCCAGCAGCTTAGCTTCCCCAGATACGCAGTATTTT. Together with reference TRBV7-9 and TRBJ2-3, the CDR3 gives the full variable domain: DTGVSQNPRHKITKRGQNVTFRCDPISEHNRLYWYRQTLGQGPEFLTYFQNEAQLEKSRLLSDRFSAERPKGSFSTLEIQRTEQGDSAMYLCASSLASPDTQYFGPGTRLTVL.

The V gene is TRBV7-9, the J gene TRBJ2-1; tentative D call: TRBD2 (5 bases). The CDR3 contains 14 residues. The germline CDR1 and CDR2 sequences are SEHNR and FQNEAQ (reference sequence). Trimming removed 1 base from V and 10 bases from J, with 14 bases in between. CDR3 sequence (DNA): TGTGCCAGCAGCTTAGTTACTAGTAGAGGGGAGCAGTTCTTC. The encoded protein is CASSLVTSRGEQFF.

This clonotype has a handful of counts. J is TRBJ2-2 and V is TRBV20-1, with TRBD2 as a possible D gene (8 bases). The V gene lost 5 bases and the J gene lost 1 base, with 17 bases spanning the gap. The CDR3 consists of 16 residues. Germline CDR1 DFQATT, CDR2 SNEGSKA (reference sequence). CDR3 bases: TGCAGTGCTGCCCCGGGAGGGGGCCAGAACACCGGGGAGCTGTTTTTT. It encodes CSAAPGGGQNTGELFF.

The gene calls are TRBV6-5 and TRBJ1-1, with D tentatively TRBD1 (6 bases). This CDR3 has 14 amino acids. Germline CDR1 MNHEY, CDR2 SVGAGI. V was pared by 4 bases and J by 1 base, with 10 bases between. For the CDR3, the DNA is TGTGCCAGCAGTTCTCCGGACAGGAACACTGAAGCTTTCTTT. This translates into CASSSPDRNTEAFF.

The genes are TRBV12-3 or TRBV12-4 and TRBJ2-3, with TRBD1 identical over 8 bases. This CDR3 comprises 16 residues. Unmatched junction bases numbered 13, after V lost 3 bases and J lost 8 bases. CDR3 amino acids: CASSLGAYRGRATQYF. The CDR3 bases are TGTGCCAGCAGTTTGGGCGCCTACAGGGGGAGAGCTACGCAGTATTTT.

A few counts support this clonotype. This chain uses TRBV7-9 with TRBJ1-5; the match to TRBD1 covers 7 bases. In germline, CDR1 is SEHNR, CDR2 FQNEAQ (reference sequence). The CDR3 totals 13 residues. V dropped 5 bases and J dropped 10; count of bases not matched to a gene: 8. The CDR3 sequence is CASSPSSGGPQHF. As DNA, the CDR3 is TGTGCCAGCAGCCCCTCTTCAGGGGGACCCCAGCATTTT.

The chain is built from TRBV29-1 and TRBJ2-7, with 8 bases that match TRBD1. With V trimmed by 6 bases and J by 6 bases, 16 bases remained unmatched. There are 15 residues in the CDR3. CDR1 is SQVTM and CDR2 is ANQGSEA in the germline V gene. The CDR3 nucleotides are TGCAGCGTCGAAAACCCAGGGGGCGGAACGGTCGAGCAGTACTTC. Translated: CSVENPGGGTVEQYF.

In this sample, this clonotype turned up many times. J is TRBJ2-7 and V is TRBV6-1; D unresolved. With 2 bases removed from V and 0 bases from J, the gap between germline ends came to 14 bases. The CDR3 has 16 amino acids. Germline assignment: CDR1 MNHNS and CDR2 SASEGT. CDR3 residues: CASSEKVGLTSYEQYF. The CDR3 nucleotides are TGTGCCAGCAGTGAAAAGGTGGGTTTGACCTCCTACGAGCAGTACTTC.

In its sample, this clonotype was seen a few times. The CDR3 DNA reads as TGTGCCAGCAGCCCAAACAGACGGTACCATGACGAGCAGTACTTC. As protein: CASSPNRRYHDEQYF. The V call is TRBV3-1, the J call TRBJ2-7, with D uncertain. The CDR3 length is 15 residues. The germline V and J ends were trimmed by 4 bases and 5 bases, with 18 bases remaining between them. Germline V gene sequence: CDR1 LGHDT, CDR2 YNNKEL (reference sequence).

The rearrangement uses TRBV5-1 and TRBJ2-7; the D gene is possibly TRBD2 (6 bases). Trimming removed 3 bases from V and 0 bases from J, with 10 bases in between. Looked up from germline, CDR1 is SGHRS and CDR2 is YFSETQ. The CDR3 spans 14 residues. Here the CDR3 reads CASSSGLGSYEQYF. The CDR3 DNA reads TGCGCCAGCAGCTCGGGACTCGGCTCCTACGAGCAGTACTTC.

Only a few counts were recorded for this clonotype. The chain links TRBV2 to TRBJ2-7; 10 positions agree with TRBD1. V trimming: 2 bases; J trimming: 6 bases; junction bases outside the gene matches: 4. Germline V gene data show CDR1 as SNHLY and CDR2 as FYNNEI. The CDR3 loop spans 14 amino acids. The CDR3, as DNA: TGTGCCAGCAGTGAATGGGACAGGGGACGCGAGCAGTACTTC. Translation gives CASSEWDRGREQYF.

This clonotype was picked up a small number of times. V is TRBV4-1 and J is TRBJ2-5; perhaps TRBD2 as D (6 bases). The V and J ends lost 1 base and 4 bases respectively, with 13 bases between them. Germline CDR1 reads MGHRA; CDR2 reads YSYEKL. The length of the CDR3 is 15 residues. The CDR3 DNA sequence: TGCGCCAGCAGCCAAGGTCCGGGAGTAGGAGAGACCCAGTACTTC. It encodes CASSQGPGVGETQYF.

CDR3 protein: CASRSRGQYVTQYF. The CDR3 region has the DNA TGCGCCAGCAGATCACGCGGACAGTACGTAACGCAGTACTTC. The V gene is TRBV5-1, the J gene TRBJ2-7; D may be TRBD1 (6 bases). CDR1 is SGHRS and CDR2 is YFSETQ in the germline V gene. This CDR3 has 14 amino acids. V lost 5 bases to trimming and J lost 9 bases, with 21 bases between them.

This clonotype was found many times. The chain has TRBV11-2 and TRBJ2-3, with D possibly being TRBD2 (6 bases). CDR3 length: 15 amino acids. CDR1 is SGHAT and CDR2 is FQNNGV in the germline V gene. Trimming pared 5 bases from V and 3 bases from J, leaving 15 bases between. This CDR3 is CASSTLVGGTDTQYF. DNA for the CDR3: TGTGCCAGCAGCACCTTGGTTGGGGGGACAGATACGCAGTATTTT.

The CDR3 DNA reads TGTGCCAGCAGCTTAGGACTTTCCCCTCTTTCATACGAGCAGTACTTC. Amino acids: CASSLGLSPLSYEQYF. The chain recombines TRBV7-8 with TRBJ2-7; D remains ambiguous. Trimming stripped 1 base from V and 4 bases from J, with 17 bases between. From germline, CDR1 is SGHVS and CDR2 FQNEAQ. The CDR3 consists of 16 residues.

Written as DNA, the CDR3 is TGTGCCAGCAGCTTAGGGACAGGTGTCTATGGCTACACCTTC. This codes for CASSLGTGVYGYTF. The rearrangement uses TRBV7-9 and TRBJ1-2; TRBD1 aligns across 7 bases. CDR1 and CDR2 from the germline V gene are SEHNR and FQNEAQ (reference sequence). The CDR3 loop spans 14 amino acids. J was trimmed by 4 bases and V by 1 base; bases with no gene match: 3. Using reference TRBV7-9 and TRBJ1-2 for the parts outside the CDR3, the full variable domain is DTGVSQNPRHKITKRGQNVTFRCDPISEHNRLYWYRQTLGQGPEFLTYFQNEAQLEKSRLLSDRFSAERPKGSFSTLEIQRTEQGDSAMYLCASSLGTGVYGYTFGSGTRLTVV.

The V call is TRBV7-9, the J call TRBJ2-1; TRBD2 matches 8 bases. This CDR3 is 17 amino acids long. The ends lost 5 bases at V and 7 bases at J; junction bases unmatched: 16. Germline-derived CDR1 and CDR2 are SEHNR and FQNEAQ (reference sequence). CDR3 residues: CASSDPRLTGGINEQFF. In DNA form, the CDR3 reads TGTGCCAGCAGCGACCCTCGGTTGACGGGGGGGATTAATGAGCAGTTCTTC.

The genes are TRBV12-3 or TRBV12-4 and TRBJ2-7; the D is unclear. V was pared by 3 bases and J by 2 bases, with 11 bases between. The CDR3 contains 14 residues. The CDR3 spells CASSFGLPPYEQYF. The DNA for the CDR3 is TGTGCCAGCAGTTTCGGCCTTCCGCCCTACGAGCAGTACTTC.

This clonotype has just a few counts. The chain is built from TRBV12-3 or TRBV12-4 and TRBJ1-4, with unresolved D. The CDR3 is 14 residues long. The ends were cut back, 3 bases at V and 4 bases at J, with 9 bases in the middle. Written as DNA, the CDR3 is TGTGCCAGCAGTTTTGATGCCGGTAATGAAAAACTGTTTTTT. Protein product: CASSFDAGNEKLFF.